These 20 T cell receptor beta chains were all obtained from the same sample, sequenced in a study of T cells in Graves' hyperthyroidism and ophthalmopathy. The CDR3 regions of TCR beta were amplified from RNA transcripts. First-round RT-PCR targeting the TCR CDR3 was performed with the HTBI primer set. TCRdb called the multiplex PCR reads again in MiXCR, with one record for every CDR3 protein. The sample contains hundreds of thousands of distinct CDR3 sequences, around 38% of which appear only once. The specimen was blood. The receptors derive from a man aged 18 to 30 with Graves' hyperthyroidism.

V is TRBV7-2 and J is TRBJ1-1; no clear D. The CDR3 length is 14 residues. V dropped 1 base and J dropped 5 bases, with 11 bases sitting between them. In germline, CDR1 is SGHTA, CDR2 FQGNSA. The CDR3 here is CASSLVTELTEAFF. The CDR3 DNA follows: TGTGCCAGCAGCTTAGTTACCGAATTGACTGAAGCTTTCTTT.

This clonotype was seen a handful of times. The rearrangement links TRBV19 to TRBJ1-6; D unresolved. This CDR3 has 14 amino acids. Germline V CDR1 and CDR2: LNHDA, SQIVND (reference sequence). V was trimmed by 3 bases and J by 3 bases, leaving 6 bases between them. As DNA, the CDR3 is TGTGCCAGTAGTATTGGCGTCTATAATTCACCCCTCCACTTT. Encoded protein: CASSIGVYNSPLHF.

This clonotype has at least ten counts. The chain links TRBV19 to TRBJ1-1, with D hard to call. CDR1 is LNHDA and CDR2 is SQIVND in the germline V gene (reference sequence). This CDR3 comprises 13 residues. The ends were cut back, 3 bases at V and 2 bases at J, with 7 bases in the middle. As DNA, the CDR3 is TGTGCCAGTAGTATCTCCGCTAACACTGAAGCTTTCTTT. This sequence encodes CASSISANTEAFF.

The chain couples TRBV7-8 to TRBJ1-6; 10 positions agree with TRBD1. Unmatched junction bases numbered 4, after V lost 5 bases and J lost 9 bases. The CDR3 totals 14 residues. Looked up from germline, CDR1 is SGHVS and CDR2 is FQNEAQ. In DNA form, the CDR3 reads TGTGCCAGCAGCCAGCGACAGGGGGCTTCACCCCTCCACTTT. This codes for CASSQRQGASPLHF.

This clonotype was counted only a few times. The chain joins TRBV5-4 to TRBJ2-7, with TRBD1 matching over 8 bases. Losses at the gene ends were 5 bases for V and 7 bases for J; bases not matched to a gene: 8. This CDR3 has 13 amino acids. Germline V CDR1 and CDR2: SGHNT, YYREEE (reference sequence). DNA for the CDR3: TGTGCCAGCAGTTGGACAGGGTACGGTGAGCAGTACTTC. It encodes CASSWTGYGEQYF.

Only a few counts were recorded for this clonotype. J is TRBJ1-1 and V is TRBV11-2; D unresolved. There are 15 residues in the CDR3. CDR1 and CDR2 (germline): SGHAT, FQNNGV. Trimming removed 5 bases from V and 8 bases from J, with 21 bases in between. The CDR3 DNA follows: TGTGCCAGCAGCCCCGAATACACGGCTTATAGCGAAGCTTTCTTT. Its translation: CASSPEYTAYSEAFF.

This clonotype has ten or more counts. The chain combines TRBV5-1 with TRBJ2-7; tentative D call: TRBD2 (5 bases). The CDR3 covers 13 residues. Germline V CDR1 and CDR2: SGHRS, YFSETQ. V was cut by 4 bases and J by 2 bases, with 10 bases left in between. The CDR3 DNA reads TGCGCCAGCAGCGATAGCGCAACCTACGAGCAGTACTTC. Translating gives CASSDSATYEQYF.

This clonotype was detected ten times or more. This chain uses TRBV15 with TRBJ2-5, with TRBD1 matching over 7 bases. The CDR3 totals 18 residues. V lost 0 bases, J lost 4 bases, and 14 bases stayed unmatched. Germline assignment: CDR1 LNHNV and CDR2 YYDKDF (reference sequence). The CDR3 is CATSREPSVTGRRETQYF. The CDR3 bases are TGTGCCACCAGCAGAGAGCCTTCCGTGACAGGGCGTCGAGAGACCCAGTACTTC.

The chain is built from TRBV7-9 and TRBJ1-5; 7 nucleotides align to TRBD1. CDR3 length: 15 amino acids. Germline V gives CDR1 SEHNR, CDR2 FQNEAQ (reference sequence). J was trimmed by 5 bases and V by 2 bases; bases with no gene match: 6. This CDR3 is CASSLMAGGDQPQHF. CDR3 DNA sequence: TGTGCCAGCAGCTTAATGGCAGGGGGGGATCAGCCCCAGCATTTT.

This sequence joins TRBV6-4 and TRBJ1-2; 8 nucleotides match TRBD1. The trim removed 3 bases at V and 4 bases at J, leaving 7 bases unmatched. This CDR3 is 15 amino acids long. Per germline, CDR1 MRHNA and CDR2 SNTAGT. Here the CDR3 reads CASSETGALAYGYTF. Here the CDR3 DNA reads TGTGCCAGCAGTGAGACAGGGGCGCTGGCCTATGGCTACACCTTC.

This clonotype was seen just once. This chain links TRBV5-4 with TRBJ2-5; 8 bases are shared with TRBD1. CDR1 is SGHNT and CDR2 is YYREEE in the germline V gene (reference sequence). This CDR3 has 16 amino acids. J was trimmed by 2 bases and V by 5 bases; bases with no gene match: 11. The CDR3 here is CASRYNGQGPQETQYF. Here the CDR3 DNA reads TGTGCCAGCAGATATAATGGACAGGGACCTCAAGAGACCCAGTACTTC.

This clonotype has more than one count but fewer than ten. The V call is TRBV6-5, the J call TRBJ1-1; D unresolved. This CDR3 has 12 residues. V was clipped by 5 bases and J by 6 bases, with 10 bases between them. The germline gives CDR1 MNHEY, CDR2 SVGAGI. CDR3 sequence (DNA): TGTGCCAGCAGTAGAGGGCGAGCTGAAGCTTTCTTT. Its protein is CASSRGRAEAFF.

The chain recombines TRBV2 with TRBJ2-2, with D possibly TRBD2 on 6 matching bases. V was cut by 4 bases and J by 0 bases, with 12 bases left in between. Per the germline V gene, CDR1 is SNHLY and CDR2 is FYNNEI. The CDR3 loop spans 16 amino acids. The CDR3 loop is CASSVLAAANTGELFF. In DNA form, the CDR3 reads TGTGCCAGCAGTGTACTAGCCGCAGCGAACACCGGGGAGCTGTTTTTT.

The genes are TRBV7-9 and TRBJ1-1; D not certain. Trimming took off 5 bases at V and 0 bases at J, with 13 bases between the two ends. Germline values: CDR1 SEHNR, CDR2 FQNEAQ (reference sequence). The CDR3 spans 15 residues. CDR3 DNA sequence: TGTGCCAGCAGCCTCACTGCCGTACTGAACACTGAAGCTTTCTTT. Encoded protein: CASSLTAVLNTEAFF.

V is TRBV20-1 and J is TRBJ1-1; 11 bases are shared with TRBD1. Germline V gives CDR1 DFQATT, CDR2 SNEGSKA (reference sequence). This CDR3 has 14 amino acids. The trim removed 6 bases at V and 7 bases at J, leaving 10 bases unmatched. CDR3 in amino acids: CSAPPGTGGFEAFF. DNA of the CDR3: TGCAGTGCCCCGCCCGGGACAGGGGGATTTGAAGCTTTCTTT.

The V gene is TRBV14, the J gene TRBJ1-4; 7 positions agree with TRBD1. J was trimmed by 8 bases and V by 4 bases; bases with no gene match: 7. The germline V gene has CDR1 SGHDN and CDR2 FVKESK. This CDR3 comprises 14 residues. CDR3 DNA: TGTGCCAGCAGCCCCATAGGACAGGAAGAAAAACTGTTTTTT. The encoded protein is CASSPIGQEEKLFF.

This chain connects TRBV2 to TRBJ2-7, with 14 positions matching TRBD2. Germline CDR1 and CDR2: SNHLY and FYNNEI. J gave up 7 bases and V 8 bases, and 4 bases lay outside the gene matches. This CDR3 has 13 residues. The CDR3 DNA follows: TGTGCCAGCGGGGGACTAGCGGGGGTGGAGCAGTACTTC. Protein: CASGGLAGVEQYF.

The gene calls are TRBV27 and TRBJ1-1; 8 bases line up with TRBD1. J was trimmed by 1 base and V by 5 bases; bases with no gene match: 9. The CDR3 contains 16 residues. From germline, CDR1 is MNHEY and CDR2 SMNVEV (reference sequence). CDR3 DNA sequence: TGTGCCAGCAGTCTCTATACAGGGGGGAGGAACACTGAAGCTTTCTTT. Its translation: CASSLYTGGRNTEAFF.

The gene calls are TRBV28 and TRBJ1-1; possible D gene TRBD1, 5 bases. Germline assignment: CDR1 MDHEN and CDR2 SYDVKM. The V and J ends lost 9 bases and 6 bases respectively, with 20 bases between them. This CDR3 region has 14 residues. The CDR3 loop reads CASPRTGLPSEAFF. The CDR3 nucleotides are TGTGCCAGTCCCAGGACGGGACTCCCCTCTGAAGCTTTCTTT.

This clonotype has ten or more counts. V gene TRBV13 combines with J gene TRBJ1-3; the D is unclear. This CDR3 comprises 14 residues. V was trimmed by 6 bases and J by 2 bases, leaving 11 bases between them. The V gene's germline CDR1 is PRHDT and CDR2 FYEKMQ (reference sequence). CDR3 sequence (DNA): TGTGCCAGCAGTTATAGCAGTGCTGGAAACACCATATATTTT. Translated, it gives CASSYSSAGNTIYF. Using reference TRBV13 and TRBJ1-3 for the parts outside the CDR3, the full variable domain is AAGVIQSPRHLIKEKRETATLKCYPIPRHDTVYWYQQGPGQDPQFLISFYEKMQSDKGSIPDRFSAQQFSDYHSELNMSSLELGDSALYFCASSYSSAGNTIYFGEGSWLTVV.